A single sample gave rise to the 18 T cell receptor beta chains below, sequenced in a study of OX40 agonist ivuxolimab in advanced cancers. Profiling relied on immunoSEQ multiplex PCR, and the TCRdb table lists in-frame clones only, not all of them. The data contain 65,000 to 70,000 clones, around four fifths of them singletons. The sequences come from CD4+ or CD8+ T cells sorted from blood, collected in a trial of the OX40 agonist ivuxolimab. Source of these receptors: an adult with an advanced solid tumor such as melanoma, head and neck, liver or kidney cancer.

The chain combines TRBV6-1 with TRBJ2-3; 11 positions agree with TRBD1. The CDR3 consists of 15 residues. With 8 bases clipped from V and 5 bases from J, the junction kept 9 bases outside the gene matches. Germline V gene sequence: CDR1 MNHNS, CDR2 SASEGT. CDR3 bases: TGTGCCAGCGTAAACCCGGGACAGGGGGAAGATACGCAGTATTTT. Residues: CASVNPGQGEDTQYF.

The chain uses TRBV5-1 and TRBJ2-7, with unresolved D. Between the trimmed V and J ends, which lost 0 bases and 0 bases, there was a span of 7 bases. Germline V gene data show CDR1 as SGHRS and CDR2 as YFSETQ. The CDR3 covers 14 residues. The DNA of the CDR3 is TGCGCCAGCAGCTTGGGTCGTAGCTCCTACGAGCAGTACTTC. Translation: CASSLGRSSYEQYF.

The chain employs TRBV10-3 and TRBJ2-7; the match to TRBD1 covers 9 bases. This CDR3 spans 14 amino acids. Germline CDR1 is ENHRY and CDR2 is SYGVKD. V dropped 3 bases and J dropped 1; count of bases not matched to a gene: 1. The CDR3 here is CAISEGTGSYEQYF. The CDR3 DNA reads as TGTGCCATCAGTGAAGGGACAGGGTCCTACGAGCAGTACTTC.

This clone has just one count. This sequence joins TRBV7-6 and TRBJ2-3, with D maybe TRBD2 (6 bases). Germline assignment: CDR1 SGHVS and CDR2 FNYEAQ. This CDR3 has 15 residues. The V end lost 5 bases, the J end lost 2 bases, and 14 bases lay between the germline ends. The CDR3 sequence is CASSRSRTNTDTQYF. CDR3 coding DNA: TGTGCCAGCAGCCGGAGCAGGACTAACACAGATACGCAGTATTTT.

This chain uses TRBV11-2 with TRBJ1-5; D gene unclear. CDR1 and CDR2 from the germline V gene are SGHAT and FQNNGV. Trimming stripped 1 base from V and 7 bases from J, with 8 bases between. This CDR3 has 13 amino acids. CDR3 sequence reads: CASSLGPRQPQHF. CDR3 nucleotide sequence: TGTGCCAGCAGCTTAGGGCCCCGGCAGCCCCAGCATTTT.

The CDR3 nucleotides read TGTGCCTGGAGCTTAGCGGGGGCCAGTAATTACAATGAGCAGTTCTTC. It codes for CAWSLAGASNYNEQFF. This chain joins TRBV30 and TRBJ2-1, with 9 bases aligning to TRBD2. After removal of 3 bases from V and 4 bases from J, the junction contained 10 bases not matched to a gene. CDR1 is GTSNPN and CDR2 is SVGIG in the germline V gene (reference sequence). CDR3 length: 16 amino acids. The variable domain in full, with the rest retrieved from reference TRBV30 and TRBJ2-1, is SQTIHQWPATLVQPVGSPLSLECTVEGTSNPNLYWYRQAAGRGLQLLFYSVGIGQISSEVPQNLSASRPQDRQFILSSKKLLLSDSGFYLCAWSLAGASNYNEQFFGPGTRLTVL.

The rearrangement joins TRBV11-1 to TRBJ2-7; 11 bases are a match to TRBD1. Germline-derived CDR1 and CDR2 are SGHAT and FQDESV (reference sequence). The CDR3 is 15 residues long. Germline trimming cut 2 bases from V and 6 bases from J; bases unmatched to any gene: 6. This CDR3 reads CASSLTPGTGGEQYF. CDR3 nucleotide sequence: TGTGCCAGCAGCTTAACTCCCGGGACAGGGGGCGAGCAGTACTTC.

This chain links TRBV11-2 with TRBJ1-1; 9 bases are a match to TRBD1. Germline V gene sequence: CDR1 SGHAT, CDR2 FQNNGV. This CDR3 contains 18 residues. The V and J ends lost 5 bases and 6 bases, in that order; junction bases with no gene match: 19. The CDR3, as DNA: TGTGCCAGCAGCGCCGGACAGGGGACCGGACAGGGTAGGTCTGAAGCTTTCTTT. Translated: CASSAGQGTGQGRSEAFF.

The CDR3 DNA sequence: TGTGCCAGCAGTGAAGCGGGCCCGGGGGCGTCTGGGGCCAACGTCCTGACTTTC. It codes for CASSEAGPGASGANVLTF. This chain uses TRBV6-1 with TRBJ2-6; D is tentatively TRBD1 or TRBD2 (6 bases each). The CDR3 is 18 amino acids. Trimming removed 0 bases from V and 1 base from J, with 13 bases in between. From germline, CDR1 is MNHNS and CDR2 SASEGT.

The chain carries TRBV2 and TRBJ2-2; 10 nucleotides line up with TRBD2. V trimming: 5 bases; J trimming: 6 bases; junction bases outside the gene matches: 6. The CDR3 runs 15 residues. The germline V gene has CDR1 SNHLY and CDR2 FYNNEI. The CDR3 loop reads CASSSSSGGAGELFF. The CDR3 coding sequence is TGTGCCAGCAGTTCTTCTAGCGGGGGAGCCGGGGAGCTGTTTTTT.

The gene calls are TRBV4-1 and TRBJ2-5; 15 bases map to TRBD2. This CDR3 spans 16 amino acids. Germline trimming cut 4 bases from V and 5 bases from J; bases unmatched to any gene: 5. The germline CDR1 and CDR2 sequences are MGHRA and YSYEKL. The CDR3 protein is CASSPGTSGGWETQYF. The CDR3 DNA follows: TGCGCCAGCAGCCCTGGGACTAGCGGGGGGTGGGAGACCCAGTACTTC.

This chain joins TRBV5-6 and TRBJ2-1, with TRBD1 matching 7 bases. The CDR3 has 16 amino acids. Germline V gene data show CDR1 as SGHDT and CDR2 as YYEEEE. Trimming took 3 bases from V and 0 from J; bases not matched to a gene: 6. The CDR3 DNA follows: TGTGCCAGCAGCTCTAGGGGGCTCTCCTCCTACAATGAGCAGTTCTTC. Protein product: CASSSRGLSSYNEQFF.

The chain recombines TRBV5-6 with TRBJ1-2, with D possibly being TRBD1 (6 bases). V was shortened by 1 base and J by 2 bases, with 12 bases between the two germline ends. Germline V gene sequence: CDR1 SGHDT, CDR2 YYEEEE. This CDR3 is built from 15 residues. DNA for the CDR3: TGTGCCAGCAGCTTGTGGGGGCGGTGGAACTATGGCTACACCTTC. Its translation is CASSLWGRWNYGYTF.

The CDR3 loop reads CASSVEVKGDGYTF. In DNA, the CDR3 is TGTGCCAGCAGTGTGGAAGTAAAGGGAGATGGCTACACCTTC. The rearrangement links TRBV6-1 to TRBJ1-2; D remains unclear. The germline V gene encodes CDR1 MNHNS and CDR2 SASEGT. V lost 4 bases and J 6 bases, leaving 15 bases between the germline ends. The CDR3 spans 14 residues.

The V and J genes are TRBV19 and TRBJ2-1, with 8 bases that match TRBD1. The CDR3 extends over 18 amino acids. Germline lookup yields CDR1 LNHDA and CDR2 SQIVND (reference sequence). V shed 5 bases and J 0 bases; nucleotides not matched to a gene: 12. The chain's CDR3 is CASSRPSGTGVSYNEQFF. The DNA for the CDR3 is TGTGCCAGTAGTCGACCATCCGGGACAGGTGTCTCCTACAATGAGCAGTTCTTC. Drawing the rest from reference TRBV19 and TRBJ2-1, the complete variable domain is DGGITQSPKYLFRKEGQNVTLSCEQNLNHDAMYWYRQDPGQGLRLIYYSQIVNDFQKGDIAEGYSVSREKKESFPLTVTSAQKNPTAFYLCASSRPSGTGVSYNEQFFGPGTRLTVL.

The chain uses TRBV27 and TRBJ2-7; 8 nucleotides line up with TRBD1. This CDR3 has 16 amino acids. Germline values: CDR1 MNHEY, CDR2 SMNVEV (reference sequence). The V gene end was trimmed by 5 bases and the J gene end by 6 bases; junction bases not matched to a gene: 15. The CDR3 bases are TGTGCCAGCAGTACTTCCGACAGGGGAGCCATCGGCGAGCAGTACTTC. Translation: CASSTSDRGAIGEQYF.

V and J are TRBV19 and TRBJ1-2; 10 positions match TRBD1. V gave up 9 bases and J gave up 3 bases; unmatched junction bases: 10. Per germline, CDR1 LNHDA and CDR2 SQIVND (reference sequence). This CDR3 is built from 15 residues. CDR3 region: CASNVGTGVHYGYTF. CDR3 nucleotide sequence: TGTGCCAGCAATGTAGGGACAGGGGTCCACTATGGCTACACCTTC.

The chain couples TRBV29-1 to TRBJ1-1, with D perhaps matching TRBD1 (5 bases). The V gene's germline CDR1 is SQVTM and CDR2 ANQGSEA. This CDR3 spans 14 amino acids. The V end was cut by 6 bases, the J end by 1 base, with 15 bases between. The CDR3 DNA sequence: TGCAGCGTCCTTTCGACAGTTACGAACACTGAAGCTTTCTTT. Protein product: CSVLSTVTNTEAFF.